This T cell receptor (beta chain) was captured in a study of cytomegalovirus exposure and HLA in healthy donors. Notes on the study in general: A link between a missense DCLRE1C variant and TCR beta V- and J-gene trimming emerged from a later analysis. Judged likely to be a sequencing artifact was a cluster of highly shared sequence variants. At a 0.05 false discovery rate, a later analysis found roughly 17,000 TCR beta sequences to be associated with HLA alleles.

Points on this clone: The antigen remains undetermined.

The V gene lost 5 bases and the J gene lost 6 bases, with 22 bases spanning the gap. Germline V CDR1 and CDR2: SEHNR, FQNEAQ (reference sequence). The CDR3 covers 17 residues. Primers for the PCR totalled 60 Vbeta and 13 Jbeta. Assay used: immunoSEQ multiplex PCR; TCRdb lists only in-frame clones, some missing. The listing records 100,000 to 150,000 clones. The sequence derives from a man aged 35 to 55 in good health and CMV-seronegative. This sequence joins TRBV7-9 and TRBJ2-2; D is possibly TRBD2 (6 bases). The specimen sequenced was PBMCs. The CDR3 loop is CASSLWLGGGTPGELFF. Here the CDR3 DNA reads TGTGCCAGCAGCCTGTGGCTGGGGGGAGGAACCCCCGGGGAGCTGTTTTTT.